This TCR beta chain was identified in a study of T cell responses to AZD1222 COVID-19 vaccine. Study findings and constraints: The donor group comprised mostly white British people and more females; the analysis possibly underestimated clonal diversity.

V was pared by 7 bases and J by 3 bases, with 5 bases of the junction left unmatched. This CDR3 is built from 12 residues. Germline V lookup: CDR1 SQVTM, CDR2 ANQGSEA. Of note for this clone: As yet, its antigen is unknown.

The method was immunoSEQ multiplex PCR; TCRdb's version includes in-frame clones alone and lacks a portion of them. The sample holds about 59,000 clones; roughly nine tenths are singletons and the top ten take roughly 6%. The specimen comprised peripheral blood, sampled 28 days after the second AZD1222 dose. The chain links TRBV29-1 to TRBJ2-7; 8 bases align to TRBD1. The origin of this receptor is an adult who received the AZD1222 COVID-19 vaccine. The CDR3 spells CSGGQGIYEQYF. CDR3 DNA: TGCAGCGGAGGACAGGGCATCTACGAGCAGTACTTC.